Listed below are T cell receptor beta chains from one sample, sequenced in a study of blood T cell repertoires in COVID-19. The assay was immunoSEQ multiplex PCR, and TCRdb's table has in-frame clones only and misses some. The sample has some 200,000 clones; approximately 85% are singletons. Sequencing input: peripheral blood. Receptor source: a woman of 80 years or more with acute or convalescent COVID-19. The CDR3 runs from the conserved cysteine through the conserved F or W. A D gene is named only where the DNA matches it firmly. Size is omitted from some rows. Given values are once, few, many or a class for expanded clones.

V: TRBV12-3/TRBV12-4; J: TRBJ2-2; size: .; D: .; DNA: TGTGCCAGCAGGTGGGGAGGTGCGGAGCTGTTTTTT; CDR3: CASRWGGAELFF
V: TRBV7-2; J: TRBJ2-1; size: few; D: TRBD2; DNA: TGTGCCAGCAGCTCGGGAGGTAGCGCGGCACCCTACAATGAGCAGTTCTTC; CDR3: CASSSGGSAAPYNEQFF
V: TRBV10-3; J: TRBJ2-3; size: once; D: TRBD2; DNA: TGTGCCACCGCAAAGGGGCTAGCGGGAGAGGTAGATACGCAGTATTTT; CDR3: CATAKGLAGEVDTQYF
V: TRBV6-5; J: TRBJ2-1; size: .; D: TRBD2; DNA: TGTGCCAGCAGACAAAGCGGGGGTTCCTACAATGAGCAGTTCTTC; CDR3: CASRQSGGSYNEQFF
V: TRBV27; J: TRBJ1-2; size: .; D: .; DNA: TGTGCCACCCGAACCTCCGGGACAAAGGCCGGCTACACCTTC; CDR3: CATRTSGTKAGYTF
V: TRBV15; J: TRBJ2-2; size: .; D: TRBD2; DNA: TGTGCCACCAGCAGCAGCGGGGGGGCGGTTCGGTACCGGGAGCTGTTTTTT; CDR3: CATSSSGGAVRYRELFF
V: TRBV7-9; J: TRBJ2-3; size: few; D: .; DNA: TGTGCCAGCAGCTTAGGGGGGGTGGCAGATACGCAGTATTTT; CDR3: CASSLGGVADTQYF
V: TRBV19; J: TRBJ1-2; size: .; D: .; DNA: TGTGCCAGTGCTTCGAGGACTGCTGGCTACACCTTC; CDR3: CASASRTAGYTF
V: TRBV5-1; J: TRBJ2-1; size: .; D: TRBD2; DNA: TGCGCCAGCAGCTTGGTTGAGCGGGAGGGCCACAATGAGCAGTTCTTC; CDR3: CASSLVEREGHNEQFF
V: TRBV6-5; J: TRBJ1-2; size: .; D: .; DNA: TGTGCCAGCACCTCGGGGGGGGCCTACAGCTATGGCTACACCTTC; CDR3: CASTSGGAYSYGYTF
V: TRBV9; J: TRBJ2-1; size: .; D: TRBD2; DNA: TGTGCCAGCAGCGGAGAGACTAGCGTCAGCTCCTACAATGAGCAGTTCTTC; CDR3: CASSGETSVSSYNEQFF
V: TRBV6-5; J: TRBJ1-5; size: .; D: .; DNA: TGTGCCAGCAGGATATCGAGGCATAGCAATCAGCCCCAGCATTTT; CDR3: CASRISRHSNQPQHF
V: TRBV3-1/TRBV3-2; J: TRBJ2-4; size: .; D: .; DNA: TGTGCCAGCAGCCGAGCCTGGAGGGGCATTCAGTACTTC; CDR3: CASSRAWRGIQYF
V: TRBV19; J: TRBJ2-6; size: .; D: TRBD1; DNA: TGTGCCAGTAGTCCCCGGACAGGGCGCGGGGCCAACGTCCTGACTTTC; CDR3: CASSPRTGRGANVLTF
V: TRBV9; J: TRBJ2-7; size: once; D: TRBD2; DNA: TGTGCCAGCAGCGTAGGGCGGGAGGGCCGCCACGAGCAGTACTTC; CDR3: CASSVGREGRHEQYF
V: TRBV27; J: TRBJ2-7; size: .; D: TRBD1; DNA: TGTGCCAGCAGTTTACGACAGGGGCGCGAGCAGTACTTC; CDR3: CASSLRQGREQYF
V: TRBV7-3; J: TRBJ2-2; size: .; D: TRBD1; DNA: TGTGCCAGCAGCTGGACAGGCCCGAACACCGGGGAGCTGTTTTTT; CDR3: CASSWTGPNTGELFF
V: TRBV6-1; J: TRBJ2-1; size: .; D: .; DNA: TGTGCCAGCAGTGAGGAGGGGGCTGGTCTGTTCTTC; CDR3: CASSEEGAGLFF
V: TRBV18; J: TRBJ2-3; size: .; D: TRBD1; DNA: TGTGCCAGCTCACCCGGACAGGGGGGAACAGATACGCAGTATTTT; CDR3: CASSPGQGGTDTQYF
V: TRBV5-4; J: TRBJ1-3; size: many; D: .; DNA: TGTGCCAGCAGCCAGGGTTCTGGAAACACCATATATTTT; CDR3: CASSQGSGNTIYF
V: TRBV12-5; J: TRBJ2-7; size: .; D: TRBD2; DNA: TGTGCTAGTGGTTTGGTAGCGGGAGGGCGGCCTCGGGCGCAGTACTTC; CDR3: CASGLVAGGRPRAQYF
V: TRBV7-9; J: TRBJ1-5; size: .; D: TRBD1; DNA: TGTGCCAGCTCCCGGACAGGTGGGAATTTTGCGAATCAGCCCCAGCATTTT; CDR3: CASSRTGGNFANQPQHF
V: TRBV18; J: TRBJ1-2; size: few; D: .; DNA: TGTGCCAGCTCACCAAGTCGTGAGAATGGCTACACCTTC; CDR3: CASSPSRENGYTF
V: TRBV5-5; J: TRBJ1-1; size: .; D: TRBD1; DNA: TGTGCCAGCAGATCGAGCGGACAGGGCGTCACTGAAGCTTTCTTT; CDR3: CASRSSGQGVTEAFF
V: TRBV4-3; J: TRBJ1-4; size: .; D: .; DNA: TGCGCCAGCAGCCAAGTTGCGGGGGCTCGGGAAAAACTGTTTTTT; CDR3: CASSQVAGAREKLFF
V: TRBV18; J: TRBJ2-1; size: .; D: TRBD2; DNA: TGTGCCAGCTCGGGTTCCGGGACTAGCGGGGCCCTTTGGAATGAGCAGTTCTTC; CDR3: CASSGSGTSGALWNEQFF
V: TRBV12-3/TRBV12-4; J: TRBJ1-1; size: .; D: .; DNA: TGTGCCAGCAGGGGACTTGGGTACACTGAAGCTTTCTTT; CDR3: CASRGLGYTEAFF
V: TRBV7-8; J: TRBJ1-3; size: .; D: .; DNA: TGTGCCAGCAGCTCCCCAGCGGGGGGAAACACCATATATTTT; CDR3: CASSSPAGGNTIYF
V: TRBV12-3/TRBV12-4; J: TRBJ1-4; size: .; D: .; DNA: TGTGCCAGCAGTTTACGGACTAATGAAAAACTGTTTTTT; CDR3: CASSLRTNEKLFF
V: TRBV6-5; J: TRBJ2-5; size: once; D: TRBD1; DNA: TGTGCCAGCAGACTTGGACAGGGGTTGGAGACCCAGTACTTC; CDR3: CASRLGQGLETQYF
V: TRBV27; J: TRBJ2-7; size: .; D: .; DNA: TGTGCCAGCAGACCGGACAACTTCTACGAGCAGTACTTC; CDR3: CASRPDNFYEQYF
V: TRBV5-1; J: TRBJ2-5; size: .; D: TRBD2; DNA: TGCGCCAGCACCGCGGCTGCGGGACTAGCGAAACAAGAGACCCAGTACTTC; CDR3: CASTAAAGLAKQETQYF
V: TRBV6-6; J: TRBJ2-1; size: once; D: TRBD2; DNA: TGTGCCAGCAGTAAACTCGGGACTAGCGGGTACAATGAGCAGTTCTTC; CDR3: CASSKLGTSGYNEQFF
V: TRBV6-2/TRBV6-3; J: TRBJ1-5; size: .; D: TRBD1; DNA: TGTGCCAGCAGTTTAAACAACAGGGGCCGGGGTCAGCCCCAGCATTTT; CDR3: CASSLNNRGRGQPQHF
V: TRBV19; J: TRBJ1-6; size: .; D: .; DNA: TGTGCCAGTAGTCCTAGGGGCTCCTATAATTCACCCCTCCACTTT; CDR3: CASSPRGSYNSPLHF
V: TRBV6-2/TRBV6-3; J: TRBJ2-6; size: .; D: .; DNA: TGTGCCAGCAGTAGGGGAAGCTCTGGGGCCAACGTCCTGACTTTC; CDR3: CASSRGSSGANVLTF
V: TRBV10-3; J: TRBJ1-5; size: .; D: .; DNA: TGTGCCACTAGTCGAGACCTATTTAGCAATCAGCCCCAGCATTTT; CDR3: CATSRDLFSNQPQHF
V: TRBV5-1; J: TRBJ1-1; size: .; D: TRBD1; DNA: TGCGCCAGCAGCTTTAGGACCGGGACAGCAGGAATTAACACTGAAGCTTTCTTT; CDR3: CASSFRTGTAGINTEAFF
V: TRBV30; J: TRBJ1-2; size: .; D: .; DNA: TGTGCCTGGAGGGGAGTGAACTATGGCTACACCTTC; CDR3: CAWRGVNYGYTF
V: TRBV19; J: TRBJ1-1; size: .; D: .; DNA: TGTGCCAGTAGTAAGGGGGTGGAGACTGAAGCTTTCTTT; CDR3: CASSKGVETEAFF
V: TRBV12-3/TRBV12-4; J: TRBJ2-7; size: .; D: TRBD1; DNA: TGTGCCAGCAGGGGGACAGGGCTAAGAGAGCAGTACTTC; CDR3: CASRGTGLREQYF
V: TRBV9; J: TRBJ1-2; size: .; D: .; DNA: TGTGCCAGCAGCGACAGGGTTGGCTATGGCTACACCTTC; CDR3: CASSDRVGYGYTF
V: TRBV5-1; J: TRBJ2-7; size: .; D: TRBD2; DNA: TGCGCCAGCAGCTTGAGGCTAGCGGCCTACGAGCAGTACTTC; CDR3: CASSLRLAAYEQYF
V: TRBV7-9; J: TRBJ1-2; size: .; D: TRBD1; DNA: TGTGCCAGCAGCTCATACAGGGGGAGCTACACCTTC; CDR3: CASSSYRGSYTF
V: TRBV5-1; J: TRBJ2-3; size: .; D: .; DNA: TGCGCCAGCAGCTTGATTGAGGATAGGTCAGATACGCAGTATTTT; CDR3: CASSLIEDRSDTQYF
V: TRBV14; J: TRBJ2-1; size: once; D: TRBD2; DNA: TGTGCCAGCAGCCAAAGTTGGGGCGGGAGGGCCAGATCCTACAATGAGCAGTTCTTC; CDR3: CASSQSWGGRARSYNEQFF
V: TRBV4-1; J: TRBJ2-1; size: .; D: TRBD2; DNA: TGCGCCAGCAGCCAGAGAGGGAGGGCGAATGAGCAGTTCTTC; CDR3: CASSQRGRANEQFF
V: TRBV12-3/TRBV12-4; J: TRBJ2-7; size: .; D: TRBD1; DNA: TGTGCCAGCAGTTTATCAGGGGGCAGAGAGCAGTACTTC; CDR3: CASSLSGGREQYF
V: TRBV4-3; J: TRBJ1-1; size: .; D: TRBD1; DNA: TGCGCCAGCAGCCAAGGTAGGACAGGGTTAGAAGCTTTCTTT; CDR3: CASSQGRTGLEAFF
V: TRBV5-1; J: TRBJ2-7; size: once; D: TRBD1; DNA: TGCGCCAGCAGCCCATTCGGGACAGGACCAGAGCAGTACTTC; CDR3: CASSPFGTGPEQYF